A single sample is the source of the 9 T cell receptor beta chains below, sequenced in a study of T cell repertoires in aging, cancer and after chemotherapy. A mixed TRB-A/B primer pool amplified rearranged TRB by multiplex touch-down PCR. TCRdb fed the multiplex PCR reads into MiXCR, producing one record per CDR3 protein. The sample lists fewer than 15,000 distinct CDR3 sequences, 25% to 30% occurring once. Peripheral blood genomic DNA, not sorted cells or RNA, was the template. The sample consisted of blood. These receptors came from a human donor with a blood cancer.

DNA of the CDR3: TGTGCCAGTAGTATGCCCATGACAGGGTACGGAAACACCATATATTTT. This gives the protein CASSMPMTGYGNTIYF. The gene calls are TRBV19 and TRBJ1-3, with TRBD1 identical over 7 bases. The germline gives CDR1 LNHDA, CDR2 SQIVND (reference sequence). This CDR3 has 16 residues. With V trimmed by 3 bases and J by 4 bases, 9 bases remained unmatched.

This clonotype was seen a handful of times. A read error may account for a junction end that differs from germline. The rearrangement joins TRBV5-1 to TRBJ2-2, with TRBD1 identical over 9 bases. Germline assignment: CDR1 SGHRS and CDR2 YFSETQ. CDR3 length: 15 residues. The CDR3: CASWAGTGNIGELFF. The CDR3 nucleotides are TGCGCCAGCTGGGCCGGGACAGGGAACATCGGGGAGCTGTTTTTT.

V is TRBV15 and J is TRBJ2-7, with a tentative D call TRBD2 (6 bases). This CDR3 is built from 13 residues. Trimming pared 0 bases from V and 5 bases from J, leaving 8 bases between. Germline CDR1 is LNHNV and CDR2 is YYDKDF (reference sequence). The CDR3 DNA follows: TGTGCCACCAGCAGAGAAGGAGGGGACGAGCAGTACGTC. It translates to CATSREGGDEQYV.

The V gene is TRBV7-2, the J gene TRBJ2-7; TRBD2 matches 12 bases. The length of the CDR3 is 14 residues. Germline V lookup: CDR1 SGHTA, CDR2 FQGNSA. Trimming took 6 bases from V and 4 from J; bases not matched to a gene: 4. For the CDR3, the DNA is TGTGCCAGCAGTCGGACTAGCGGGGCGTACGAGCAGTACGTC. Encoded protein: CASSRTSGAYEQYV.

This chain links TRBV12-5 with TRBJ2-1; TRBD2 matches at 13 bases. The CDR3 consists of 13 residues. The J segment lost 5 bases and the V segment lost 11 bases, leaving 3 bases of the junction unmatched. Germline CDR1 is LGHNT and CDR2 is FRNRAP. The CDR3 sequence is CAVGTSGDNEQFF. Written as DNA, the CDR3 is TGTGCTGTGGGGACTAGCGGGGACAATGAGCAGTTCTTC. The full variable domain, completed using reference TRBV12-5 and TRBJ2-1, is DARVTQTPRHKVTEMGQEVTMRCQPILGHNTVFWYRQTMMQGLELLAYFRNRAPLDDSGMPKDRFSAEMPDATLATLKIQPSEPRDSAVYFCAVGTSGDNEQFFGPGTRLTVL.

V is TRBV10-3 and J is TRBJ2-2; 12 bases are shared with TRBD2. The junction had 10 bases not matched to a gene; V was cut back by 5 bases and J by 6 bases. There are 17 residues in the CDR3. Germline loops: CDR1 ENHRY, CDR2 SYGVKD. The CDR3 DNA is TGTGCCATCAGTTACGCTAGCGGGGGGGCCGGGGCCGGGGAGCTGTTTTTT. It translates to CAISYASGGAGAGELFF.

This clonotype was seen only a few times. The V gene is TRBV10-3, the J gene TRBJ2-5; 10 bases align to TRBD2. The CDR3 contains 14 residues. The germline V gene has CDR1 ENHRY and CDR2 SYGVKD. Trimming removed 6 bases from V and 5 bases from J; junction bases left unmatched: 6. The CDR3 DNA reads as TGTGCCATCAGAGAGGGACTAGCGAGGGAGACCCAGTACTTC. Protein: CAIREGLARETQYF.

Remarks on this clonotype: A much bigger clone sits one base away, suggesting this may be a read error. For the CDR3, the DNA is TGTGCCAGCTCACCCTCGAAACCCCCGACCACAGATACGCAGCATTTT. Residues: CASSPSKPPTTDTQHF. The chain joins TRBV18 to TRBJ2-3; D unclear. Gene TRBJ1-5 matches the end of the DNA better, so the J call may be wrong. Per germline, CDR1 KGHSH and CDR2 LQKENI. The CDR3 has 16 amino acids.

The chain combines TRBV10-3 with TRBJ2-1, with D possibly being TRBD2 (6 bases). The CDR3 totals 15 residues. CDR1 is ENHRY, CDR2 SYGVKD, per germline. V shed 8 bases and J shed 5 bases, with 19 bases lying between them. The CDR3 DNA reads TGTGCCATCTCAGGGACTTGCATCATACACAATGAGCAGTTCTTC. The encoded protein is CAISGTCIIHNEQFF.